This T cell receptor (beta chain) is drawn from a study of shared clonotypes between healthy human individuals. The CDR3 totals 13 residues. Trimming cost V 5 bases and J 4 bases, with 9 bases left between them. The germline V gene encodes CDR1 SGHTA and CDR2 FQGNSA. In the authors' methods: ImmunoSEQ output lacked quality scores and full-length reads, limiting matched filtering. Produced via immunoSEQ multiplex PCR; TCRdb's table is partial and in-frame only. V, J and clone size are those of that table, while D and trimming were read from the DNA. The sample has hundreds of thousands of clones; about 74% are singletons.

The sequenced material came from memory CD4+ T cells sorted from blood. Subset: CD45RA-negative fraction. The sequence came from a young woman in good health. The V gene is TRBV7-2, the J gene TRBJ2-1; possibly TRBD2 for D (5 bases). Here the CDR3 reads CASSPAVYNEQFF. DNA for the CDR3: TGTGCCAGCAGCCCAGCGGTTTACAATGAGCAGTTCTTC.